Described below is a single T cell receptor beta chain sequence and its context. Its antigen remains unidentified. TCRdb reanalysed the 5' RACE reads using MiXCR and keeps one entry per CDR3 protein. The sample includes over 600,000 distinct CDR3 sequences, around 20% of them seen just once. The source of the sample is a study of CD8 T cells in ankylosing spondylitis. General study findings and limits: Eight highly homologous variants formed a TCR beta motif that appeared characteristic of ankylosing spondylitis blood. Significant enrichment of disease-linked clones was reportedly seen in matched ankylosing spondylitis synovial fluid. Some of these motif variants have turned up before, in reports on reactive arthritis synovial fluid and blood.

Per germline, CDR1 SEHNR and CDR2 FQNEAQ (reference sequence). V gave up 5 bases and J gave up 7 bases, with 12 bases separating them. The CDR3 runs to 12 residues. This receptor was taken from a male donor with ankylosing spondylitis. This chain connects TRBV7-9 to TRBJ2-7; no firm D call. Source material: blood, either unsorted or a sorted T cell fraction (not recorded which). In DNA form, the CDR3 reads TGTGCCAGCAGCACGACCTTGGGGGAGCAGTACTTC. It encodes CASSTTLGEQYF.